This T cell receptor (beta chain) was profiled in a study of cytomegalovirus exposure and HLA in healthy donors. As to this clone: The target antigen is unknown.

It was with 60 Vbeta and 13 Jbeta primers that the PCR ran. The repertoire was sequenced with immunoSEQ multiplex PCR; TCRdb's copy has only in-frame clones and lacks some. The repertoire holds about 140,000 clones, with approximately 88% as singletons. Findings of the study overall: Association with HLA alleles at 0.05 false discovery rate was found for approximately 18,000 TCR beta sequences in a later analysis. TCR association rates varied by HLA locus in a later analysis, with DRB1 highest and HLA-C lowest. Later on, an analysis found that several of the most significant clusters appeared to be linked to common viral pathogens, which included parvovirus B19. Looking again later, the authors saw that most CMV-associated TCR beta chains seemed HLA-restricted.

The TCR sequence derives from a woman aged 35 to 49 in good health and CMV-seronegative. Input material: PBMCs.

In DNA form, the CDR3 reads TGTGCCAGTTACCTTGAGGGAGGGTACGAGCAGTACTTC. Its translation: CASYLEGGYEQYF. The rearrangement uses TRBV28 and TRBJ2-7; 7 nucleotides agree with TRBD2. Germline values: CDR1 MDHEN, CDR2 SYDVKM. CDR3 length equals 13 residues. V dropped 9 bases and J dropped 4; count of bases not matched to a gene: 9.